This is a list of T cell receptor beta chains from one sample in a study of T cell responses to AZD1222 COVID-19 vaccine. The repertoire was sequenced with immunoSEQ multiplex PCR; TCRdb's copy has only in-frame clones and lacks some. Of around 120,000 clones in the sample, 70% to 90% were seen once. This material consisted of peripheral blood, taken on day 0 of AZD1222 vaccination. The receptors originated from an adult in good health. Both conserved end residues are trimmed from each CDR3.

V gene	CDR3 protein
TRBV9	ASSVETHPNTGELF
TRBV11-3	ASSPPGLSRLRGELF
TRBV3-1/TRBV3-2	ASRDGTRHTIY
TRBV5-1	ASSSSTENYGYT
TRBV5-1	ASSRLGSNTEAF
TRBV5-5	ASVDSHYGYT
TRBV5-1	ASSPGTVSNQPQH
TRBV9	ASSVGTITDTQY
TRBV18	ASSPGDTQY
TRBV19	ASSPRTGSGANVLT
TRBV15	ATSRERNLKETQY
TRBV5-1	ASSLTSGGLQETQY
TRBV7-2	ASSQGVNNSPLH
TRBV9	ASSPGLGPYEQY
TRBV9	ASSAPGQGGDGYT
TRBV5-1	ASSHRTGDYEQY
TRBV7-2	ASSQTGGGGYT
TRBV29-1	SVRPGGDGYT